This T cell receptor beta chain was sequenced during a study of blood T cell repertoires in COVID-19. As for the study in general: Material from acute and convalescent COVID-19 was sourced from the United States, Italy and Spain.

Some clones are missing from TCRdb's copy, which holds only in-frame ones; the method was immunoSEQ multiplex PCR. The sample has about 160,000 clones, approximately 82% seen once; the top ten hold under 9%. This CDR3 comprises 15 residues. Germline CDR1 and CDR2: SGHRS and YFSETQ. J lost 6 bases, V lost 7 bases, and 14 bases had no gene match. The rearrangement uses TRBV5-1 and TRBJ1-2; 8 positions match TRBD1. The sequenced material came from peripheral blood. The receptor's source is a woman aged 40 to 50 with COVID-19, enrolled during active disease. CDR3 nucleotides: TGCGCCAGCCACGACAGGGGACGTCACCTTGATGGCTACACCTTC. Its translation is CASHDRGRHLDGYTF.